Each of the 18 T cell receptor beta chains below was sequenced from the same sample in a study of CD8+ T cells in alopecia areata. The sequencing template was cDNA reverse transcribed from extracted RNA. Sequenced by immunoSEQ multiplex PCR; TCRdb stores in-frame clones only, minus some. Altogether over 200,000 clones are present, around 62% being singletons, with the ten largest covering more than 0.4%. The sequencing used CD4+ T cells sorted from blood, collected at week 0. These receptors were taken from a human donor with alopecia areata.

The chain combines TRBV9 with TRBJ1-1, with D unresolved. This CDR3 is built from 13 residues. Germline CDR1 is SGDLS and CDR2 is YYNGEE. The V and J ends lost 0 bases and 5 bases respectively, with 8 bases between them. The CDR3 DNA sequence: TGTGCCAGCAGCGTAGGACCACAAACTGAAGCTTTCTTT. Amino acid sequence: CASSVGPQTEAFF.

This clone was observed a handful of times. The chain carries TRBV2 and TRBJ1-5; possible D gene TRBD1, 5 bases. The CDR3 runs to 14 residues. V was clipped by 6 bases and J by 0 bases, with 9 bases between them. Germline CDR1 reads SNHLY; CDR2 reads FYNNEI. The CDR3 sequence: CASSQGLSNQPQHF. Here the CDR3 DNA reads TGTGCCAGCAGCCAGGGTCTTAGCAATCAGCCCCAGCATTTT.

This clone has just a few counts. The rearrangement joins TRBV15 to TRBJ2-7, with 7 bases fitting TRBD1. The V gene's germline CDR1 is LNHNV and CDR2 YYDKDF (reference sequence). CDR3 length equals 15 residues. Trimming cost V 3 bases and J 1 base; bases outside gene matches: 6. DNA for the CDR3: TGTGCCACCAGCAGTGGGACAGATCCATCCTACGAGCAGTACTTC. Translating gives CATSSGTDPSYEQYF. Combining the CDR3 with reference TRBV15 and TRBJ2-7 gives the whole variable domain DAMVIQNPRYQVTQFGKPVTLSCSQTLNHNVMYWYQQKSSQAPKLLFHYYDKDFNNEADTPDNFQSRRPNTSFCFLDIRSPGLGDTAMYLCATSSGTDPSYEQYFGPGTRLTVT.

This clone appeared a single time. This chain uses TRBV15 with TRBJ2-3; TRBD2 matches at 8 bases. The CDR3 covers 15 residues. J lost 5 bases, V lost 3 bases, and 7 bases had no gene match. Per germline, CDR1 LNHNV and CDR2 YYDKDF (reference sequence). The CDR3 nucleotides read TGTGCCACCAGCAGGGGACTAGTGGAAGGAGATACGCAGTATTTT. Its protein is CATSRGLVEGDTQYF.

The J gene is TRBJ1-1, the V gene TRBV9; 9 positions agree with TRBD1. After removal of 3 bases from V and 0 bases from J, the junction contained 3 bases not matched to a gene. Germline CDR1 and CDR2: SGDLS and YYNGEE. CDR3 length: 15 amino acids. Written as DNA, the CDR3 is TGTGCCAGCAGCGCCGGGACAGGGTTGAACACTGAAGCTTTCTTT. Translation gives CASSAGTGLNTEAFF.

The V and J genes are TRBV27 and TRBJ1-1; TRBD1 might be the D (5 bases). This CDR3 region has 12 residues. The germline V and J ends were trimmed by 7 bases and 5 bases, with 11 bases remaining between them. Looked up from germline, CDR1 is MNHEY and CDR2 is SMNVEV (reference sequence). The CDR3 DNA reads TGTGCCAGCAATGGAAGGGGTACTGAAGCTTTCTTT. This gives the protein CASNGRGTEAFF.

The chain employs TRBV5-1 and TRBJ2-3; 9 bases agree with TRBD2. The ends lost 4 bases at V and 0 bases at J; junction bases unmatched: 12. The CDR3 totals 18 residues. Per germline, CDR1 SGHRS and CDR2 YFSETQ. The chain's CDR3 is CASSPTGAGGLSTDTQYF. The CDR3 DNA follows: TGCGCCAGCAGCCCGACCGGAGCGGGAGGCCTGAGCACAGATACGCAGTATTTT.

On this clone itself: This CDR3 is also generated by other DNA sequences in the sample. The V and J genes are TRBV4-1 and TRBJ2-5, with TRBD1 as a possible D gene (6 bases). The CDR3 extends over 13 amino acids. Trimming took 1 base from V and 3 from J, leaving 6 bases between them. CDR1 is MGHRA, CDR2 YSYEKL, per germline. The CDR3 bases are TGCGCCAGCAGCCAAGGACAGGAAGAGACCCAGTACTTC. It yields the protein CASSQGQEETQYF.

CDR3 sequence reads: CASSSQRGQYYEQYF. Here the CDR3 DNA reads TGTGCCAGCAGTTCCCAAAGGGGACAGTACTACGAGCAGTACTTC. The chain links TRBV27 to TRBJ2-7; 7 bases are a match to TRBD1. Looked up from germline, CDR1 is MNHEY and CDR2 is SMNVEV (reference sequence). The CDR3 runs to 15 residues. The J segment lost 3 bases and the V segment lost 4 bases, leaving 9 bases of the junction unmatched.

This clone was observed a few times. A read error may account for a junction end that differs from germline. The gene calls are TRBV7-9 and TRBJ1-5; TRBD1 agrees at 8 bases. In germline, CDR1 is SEHNR, CDR2 FQNEAQ (reference sequence). The CDR3 is made up of 14 amino acids. The CDR3 sequence is CASSLQGAERPTSF. The DNA of the CDR3 is TGTGCCAGCAGCCTCCAGGGGGCGGAGAGGCCTACATCTTTT. Based on the CDR3 plus reference TRBV7-9 and TRBJ1-5, the full variable domain is DTGVSQNPRHKITKRGQNVTFRCDPISEHNRLYWYRQTLGQGPEFLTYFQNEAQLEKSRLLSDRFSAERPKGSFSTLEIQRTEQGDSAMYLCASSLQGAERPTSFGDGTRLSIL.

V usage is TRBV29-1 and J usage is TRBJ1-3; 10 bases are a match to TRBD1. The germline V gene has CDR1 SQVTM and CDR2 ANQGSEA. V shed 7 bases, J shed 3 bases, and the junction held 9 bases outside the gene matches. The length of the CDR3 is 15 residues. Here the CDR3 DNA reads TGCAGCGCCAGGACAGGGGGTCAAGATGGAAACACCATATATTTT. It encodes CSARTGGQDGNTIYF.

This chain joins TRBV4-2 and TRBJ1-6; 7 bases are a match to TRBD1. The V gene's germline CDR1 is LGHNA and CDR2 YNFKEQ. The ends lost 4 bases at V and 6 bases at J; junction bases unmatched: 12. The CDR3 is 17 residues long. The CDR3 nucleotides read TGTGCCAGCAGCCCATCCGACAGGGATGGTAGTAATTCACCCCTCCACTTT. Translation: CASSPSDRDGSNSPLHF.

This sequence joins TRBV29-1 and TRBJ2-7; no definite D call. Germline values: CDR1 SQVTM, CDR2 ANQGSEA. The CDR3 consists of 12 residues. Trimming left V 4 bases short and J 2 bases short, with 9 bases between. The CDR3 nucleotides are TGCAGCGTTGTTAGGTCGGCCTACGAGCAGTACTTC. Residues: CSVVRSAYEQYF.

V usage is TRBV6-1 and J usage is TRBJ1-4; weak D call: TRBD1 (5 bases). Germline-derived CDR1 and CDR2 are MNHNS and SASEGT. Between the trimmed V and J ends, which lost 3 bases and 0 bases, there was a span of 8 bases. This CDR3 comprises 15 residues. CDR3 nucleotide sequence: TGTGCCAGCAGTGAGACGGGGGCAACTAATGAAAAACTGTTTTTT. It codes for CASSETGATNEKLFF.

The chain has TRBV9 and TRBJ1-3; D is unresolved. There are 14 residues in the CDR3. Deletions cut 4 bases from V and 9 bases from J, with 17 bases between. From germline, CDR1 is SGDLS and CDR2 YYNGEE. The CDR3 protein is CASSRVTGSSTIYF. The CDR3 nucleotides read TGTGCCAGCAGCCGTGTCACGGGAAGTAGCACCATATATTTT.

The genes are TRBV4-1 and TRBJ1-4, with D unclear. Germline V gives CDR1 MGHRA, CDR2 YSYEKL. The CDR3 covers 12 residues. V was cut by 2 bases and J by 6 bases, with 4 bases left in between. This CDR3 reads CASSQYDEKLFF. The DNA of the CDR3 is TGCGCCAGCAGCCAATACGATGAAAAACTGTTTTTT.

In this sample, this clone turned up a few times. The rearrangement uses TRBV2 and TRBJ1-5; D is unresolved. The germline V gene has CDR1 SNHLY and CDR2 FYNNEI. This CDR3 contains 14 residues. The V end lost 5 bases, the J end lost 5 bases, and 13 bases lay between the germline ends. CDR3 protein: CASSPMGRDQPQHF. In DNA form, the CDR3 reads TGTGCCAGCAGTCCCATGGGAAGGGATCAGCCCCAGCATTTT.

The gene calls are TRBV29-1 and TRBJ1-2; no reliable D call. CDR1 and CDR2 from the germline V gene are SQVTM and ANQGSEA. V lost 5 bases and J 5 bases, leaving 12 bases between the germline ends. The CDR3 has 12 residues. The CDR3 sequence: CSVQLTRYGYTF. CDR3 DNA: TGCAGCGTTCAATTGACCCGATATGGCTACACCTTC. The entire variable domain, with the rest obtained from reference TRBV29-1 and TRBJ1-2, is as follows: SAVISQKPSRDICQRGTSLTIQCQVDSQVTMMFWYRQQPGQSLTLIATANQGSEATYESGFVIDKFPISRPNLTFSTLTVSNMSPEDSSIYLCSVQLTRYGYTFGSGTRLTVV.